Listed here are 9 T cell receptor beta chains from one sample, sequenced in a study of CXCR3-negative and CXCR3-positive naive CD8 T cells. Each TRB cDNA library was prepared by 5' RACE (with UMI labels). TCRdb reworked the 5' RACE reads into one entry per CDR3 protein, no DNA. Its listing shows some 130,000 distinct CDR3 sequences. Sequenced input: naive CXCR3- CD8+ T cells from blood. Stated subset: CD45RO-CCR7+CD27+CD95- naive CD8+ T cells lacking CXCR3 (TNR3-). The receptors stem from a human donor in good health. Some clones in this sample may be carry-over from other donors' samples.

The chain is built from TRBV12-3 or TRBV12-4 and TRBJ2-1; TCRdb outputs TRBD1, but without DNA this stays unchecked. The CDR3 totals 13 residues. This chain's CDR3 is CASSFGQSFEQFF.

This sequence joins TRBV15 and TRBJ2-6; there is no DNA to check the TCRdb D call of TRBD1. Germline V gives CDR1 LNHNV, CDR2 YYDKDF (reference sequence). The length of the CDR3 is 18 residues. CDR3 protein: CATSREGQGSSGANVLTF.

The J gene is TRBJ2-7, the V gene TRBV4-1. CDR1 is MGHRA and CDR2 is YSYEKL in the germline V gene. The CDR3 runs 13 residues. The CDR3 sequence: CASSTGGPSEQYF.

This chain joins TRBV10-2 and TRBJ2-7. This CDR3 contains 14 residues. Germline assignment: CDR1 WSHSY and CDR2 SAAADI. The CDR3: CASSPYGFTYEQYF.

The CDR3 loop is CASSPGTGGAETQYF. The genes are TRBV12-3 or TRBV12-4 and TRBJ2-5; TCRdb's D call, TRBD1, is unchecked because there is no DNA. CDR3 length: 15 residues.

This chain joins TRBV27 and TRBJ1-1; TCRdb designates TRBD1, a call that cannot be tested without DNA. The CDR3 extends over 13 amino acids. Looked up from germline, CDR1 is MNHEY and CDR2 is SMNVEV (reference sequence). The CDR3 sequence is CASSLGASTEAFF.

The chain couples TRBV12-5 to TRBJ1-2; TCRdb selects TRBD1, and the lack of DNA leaves this call unchecked. The CDR3 totals 14 residues. The germline V gene has CDR1 LGHNT and CDR2 FRNRAP. This CDR3 reads CASGLYPGGDGYTF. Variable domain in full (rest from reference TRBV12-5 and TRBJ1-2): DARVTQTPRHKVTEMGQEVTMRCQPILGHNTVFWYRQTMMQGLELLAYFRNRAPLDDSGMPKDRFSAEMPDATLATLKIQPSEPRDSAVYFCASGLYPGGDGYTFGSGTRLTVV.

This sequence joins TRBV30 and TRBJ2-7; TCRdb lists TRBD2, though no DNA is available to test this call. The CDR3 consists of 15 residues. Germline CDR1 is GTSNPN and CDR2 is SVGIG (reference sequence). The CDR3 sequence is CAWRDPGLAAYEQYF.

The chain links TRBV11-3 to TRBJ2-1. The CDR3 runs to 16 residues. The V gene's germline CDR1 is SGHNT and CDR2 YENEEA. The CDR3 is CASSQRNPGSYNEQFF.